These 17 T cell receptor beta chains came from one sample sequenced in a study of cytomegalovirus exposure and HLA in healthy donors. Both 60 Vbeta primers and 13 Jbeta primers went into the PCR. Assay used: immunoSEQ multiplex PCR; TCRdb lists only in-frame clones, some missing. The sample lists roughly 200,000 clones, less than 85% seen once, with roughly 0.6% in the top ten. The material sequenced was PBMCs. The receptor set was obtained from a man aged 18-30 years in good health and CMV-seronegative.

This clone was found a few times. V is TRBV12-1 and J is TRBJ1-1; the table gives TRBD1 as D, unverified against the DNA. TRBV12-1 is reported as a pseudogene. The CDR3 consists of 14 residues. The CDR3 spells CASSQGTANTEAFF. In DNA, the CDR3 is TGTGCCAGCAGCCAAGGGACAGCGAACACTGAAGCTTTCTTT.

The gene calls are TRBV5-6 and TRBJ1-2, with D unresolved. The CDR3 covers 12 residues. Germline V gene lookup returns CDR1 SGHDT and CDR2 YYEEEE. Trimming removed 6 bases at V and 0 bases at J, with 6 bases between. The CDR3 DNA reads TGTGCCAGCACCGGGACTAACTATGGCTACACCTTC. This encodes CASTGTNYGYTF.

The gene calls are TRBV25-1 and TRBJ2-3, with 7 bases aligning to TRBD2. The J segment lost 3 bases and the V segment lost 8 bases, leaving 14 bases of the junction unmatched. The germline V gene has CDR1 MGHDK and CDR2 SYGVNS. This CDR3 is 16 amino acids long. The CDR3 DNA follows: TGTGCCAGCGGGGGGGGAGGGCCCCCTGGGACAGATACGCAGTATTTT. It encodes CASGGGGPPGTDTQYF. The full variable domain, completed using reference TRBV25-1 and TRBJ2-3, is EADIYQTPRYLVIGTGKKITLECSQTMGHDKMYWYQQDPGMELHLIHYSYGVNSTEKGDLSSESTVSRIRTEHFPLTLESARPSHTSQYLCASGGGGPPGTDTQYFGPGTRLTVL.

The chain links TRBV6-5 to TRBJ2-3; D may be TRBD2 (5 bases). The germline V gene encodes CDR1 MNHEY and CDR2 SVGAGI. Trimming took off 6 bases at V and 14 bases at J, with 27 bases between the two ends. The CDR3 length is 15 residues. CDR3 nucleotides: TGTGCCAGCAGCCGGGTAACAGACTACAAGGGCGTCTTGTATTTT. It yields the protein CASSRVTDYKGVLYF.

The chain joins TRBV27 to TRBJ2-1; D unclear. Trimming pared 5 bases from V and 3 bases from J, leaving 14 bases between. Germline CDR1 MNHEY, CDR2 SMNVEV (reference sequence). CDR3 length: 15 residues. Here the CDR3 DNA reads TGTGCCAGCAGTCTCACGGTGGGCAACTACAATGAGCAGTTCTTC. Its translation: CASSLTVGNYNEQFF.

The chain uses TRBV7-3 and TRBJ2-1, with 7 bases identical to TRBD1. Germline loops: CDR1 SGHTA, CDR2 FQGTGA. The CDR3 covers 13 residues. With V trimmed by 5 bases and J by 9 bases, 7 bases remained unmatched. CDR3 sequence (DNA): TGTGCCAGCAGCCCCGGGACAGTTGGTGAGCAGTTCTTC. Its protein is CASSPGTVGEQFF. The entire variable domain, with the rest obtained from reference TRBV7-3 and TRBJ2-1, is as follows: GAGVSQTPSNKVTEKGKYVELRCDPISGHTALYWYRQSLGQGPEFLIYFQGTGAADDSGLPNDRFFAVRPEGSVSTLKIQRTERGDSAVYLCASSPGTVGEQFFGPGTRLTVL.

The rearrangement joins TRBV9 to TRBJ2-7; TRBD2 matches at 8 bases. Germline V gene data show CDR1 as SGDLS and CDR2 as YYNGEE. This CDR3 spans 15 amino acids. J lost 5 bases, V lost 0 bases, and 7 bases had no gene match. This CDR3 reads CASSVASGSFNEQYF. CDR3 sequence (DNA): TGTGCCAGCAGCGTAGCAAGCGGGAGTTTCAACGAGCAGTACTTC.

The rearrangement links TRBV5-1 to TRBJ2-3; TRBD1 might be the D (5 bases). The CDR3 sequence is 15 residues long. Deletions cut 2 bases from V and 4 bases from J, with 14 bases between. Per germline, CDR1 SGHRS and CDR2 YFSETQ. CDR3 amino acids: CASSLQPLGADTQYF. The CDR3, as DNA: TGCGCCAGCAGCTTACAACCCTTAGGGGCAGATACGCAGTATTTT.

The V gene is TRBV10-3, the J gene TRBJ2-1; maybe TRBD1 (6 bases). V lost 0 bases and J lost 2, with 11 bases in between. The CDR3 totals 16 residues. Germline V gene lookup returns CDR1 ENHRY and CDR2 SYGVKD. In DNA form, the CDR3 reads TGTGCCATCAGTGAGTCTCCCAGGGGCACCTACAATGAGCAGTTCTTC. Amino acids: CAISESPRGTYNEQFF.

This chain uses TRBV5-4 with TRBJ2-3, with no clear D. The CDR3 is made up of 12 amino acids. Trimming pared 4 bases from V and 4 bases from J, leaving 7 bases between. CDR1 SGHNT and CDR2 YYREEE come from the germline V gene (reference sequence). The CDR3 spells CASSHPADTQYF. The CDR3 region has the DNA TGTGCCAGCAGCCACCCGGCAGATACGCAGTATTTT.

This chain joins TRBV9 and TRBJ1-2, with TRBD1 matching over 9 bases. Germline CDR1 and CDR2: SGDLS and YYNGEE. The CDR3 has 15 residues. The J segment lost 4 bases and the V segment lost 5 bases, leaving 9 bases of the junction unmatched. CDR3 in amino acids: CASRKRQGGSYGYTF. The DNA of the CDR3 is TGTGCCAGCAGAAAAAGACAGGGGGGAAGCTATGGCTACACCTTC.

V is TRBV7-9 and J is TRBJ1-2; the D is unclear. V shed 1 base and J shed 8 bases, with 8 bases lying between them. Germline-derived CDR1 and CDR2 are SEHNR and FQNEAQ (reference sequence). CDR3 length: 12 amino acids. The CDR3 coding sequence is TGTGCCAGCAGCTTAGAGGCAGGAGGCTACACCTTC. Protein product: CASSLEAGGYTF.

The chain couples TRBV5-4 to TRBJ2-7; possibly TRBD2 for D (5 bases). Germline CDR1 SGHNT, CDR2 YYREEE (reference sequence). The length of the CDR3 is 14 residues. Trimming cost V 4 bases and J 3 bases, with 14 bases left between them. CDR3 amino acids: CASSRETPGYEQYF. The CDR3 coding sequence is TGTGCCAGCAGCAGGGAGACACCTGGCTACGAGCAGTACTTC.

V is TRBV7-9 and J is TRBJ1-5; possible D gene TRBD1, 5 bases. The CDR3 runs 15 residues. The germline V gene encodes CDR1 SEHNR and CDR2 FQNEAQ (reference sequence). The V end was cut by 2 bases, the J end by 1 base, with 9 bases between. As DNA, the CDR3 is TGTGCCAGCAGCTTATCTGCAGGGAGCAATCAGCCCCAGCATTTT. This sequence encodes CASSLSAGSNQPQHF.

The chain is built from TRBV30 and TRBJ1-1, with a possible D match to TRBD1 (6 bases). Trimming pared 4 bases from V and 7 bases from J, leaving 13 bases between. The germline CDR1 and CDR2 sequences are GTSNPN and SVGIG (reference sequence). This CDR3 has 12 residues. The CDR3, as DNA: TGTGCCTGGACCGACAGCAGGGGTGAAGCTTTCTTT. Translating it yields CAWTDSRGEAFF.

This clone appeared once. The chain is built from TRBV6-5 and TRBJ1-4; D perhaps matches TRBD1 (6 bases). Trimming pared 1 base from V and 8 bases from J, leaving 14 bases between. The CDR3 sequence is 15 residues long. Per germline, CDR1 MNHEY and CDR2 SVGAGI. This CDR3 reads CASSYYPIQGEKLFF. The CDR3 coding sequence is TGTGCCAGCAGTTACTACCCTATCCAGGGGGAAAAACTGTTTTTT.

The CDR3 bases are TGTGCCAGTAGTATTAGAGAGACCCAGTACTTC. As protein: CASSIRETQYF. The genes are TRBV19 and TRBJ2-5, with D uncertain. Trimming took 3 bases from V and 4 from J, leaving 3 bases between them. The CDR3 length is 11 residues. In germline, CDR1 is LNHDA, CDR2 SQIVND (reference sequence).